The present TCR beta chain was sequenced within a study of cytomegalovirus exposure and HLA in healthy donors. Study overall: About 85 million unique TCRs from HLA-typed donors were held in an early release of data. Whole-study results and caveats: In an earlier analysis, about 87% or about 30%: the productive usage of most TCR beta V segments. Later analysis showed TCR association rates varying by HLA locus, highest for DRB1 and lowest for HLA-C.

PCR was performed using 60 Vbeta and 13 Jbeta primers. Clones were sequenced by immunoSEQ multiplex PCR, and TCRdb holds only the in-frame ones, with some missing. Its table lists about 48,000 clones. Unmatched junction bases numbered 12, after V lost 5 bases and J lost 5 bases. The germline V gene encodes CDR1 LNHDA and CDR2 SQIVND (reference sequence). This CDR3 spans 15 amino acids. On this clone: Its antigen is not identified.

The specimen was PBMCs. The clonotype originates from a male donor in good health and CMV-seropositive. This chain connects TRBV19 to TRBJ2-7; 7 nucleotides match TRBD1. CDR3 sequence (DNA): TGTGCCAGTAGTGTCGACAGGGCGTTGTCCGACGAGCAGTACTTC. This sequence encodes CASSVDRALSDEQYF. Filled out from reference TRBV19 and TRBJ2-7, the complete variable domain reads DGGITQSPKYLFRKEGQNVTLSCEQNLNHDAMYWYRQDPGQGLRLIYYSQIVNDFQKGDIAEGYSVSREKKESFPLTVTSAQKNPTAFYLCASSVDRALSDEQYFGPGTRLTVT.